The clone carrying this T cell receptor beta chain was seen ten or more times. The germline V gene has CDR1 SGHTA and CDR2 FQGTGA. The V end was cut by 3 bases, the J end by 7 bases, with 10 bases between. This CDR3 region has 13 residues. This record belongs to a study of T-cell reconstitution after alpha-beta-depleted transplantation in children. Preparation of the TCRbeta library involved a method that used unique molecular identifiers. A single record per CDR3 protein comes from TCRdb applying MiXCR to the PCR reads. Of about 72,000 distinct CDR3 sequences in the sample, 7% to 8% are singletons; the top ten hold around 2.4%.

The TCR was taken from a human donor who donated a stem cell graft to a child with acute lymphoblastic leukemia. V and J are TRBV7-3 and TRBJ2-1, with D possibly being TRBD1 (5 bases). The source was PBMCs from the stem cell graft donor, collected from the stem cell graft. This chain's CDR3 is CASSLYRSNEQFF. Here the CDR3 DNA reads TGTGCCAGCAGCTTGTACAGGTCTAATGAGCAGTTCTTC.